The rows below give T cell receptor beta chains drawn from one sample of a study of blood T cell repertoires in COVID-19. Using immunoSEQ multiplex PCR, the repertoire was profiled, and TCRdb retains in-frame clones only, with some absent. The sample lists 36,000 or so clones, over 75% occurring once. The sequenced sample consisted of peripheral blood. Receptor source: a human donor in a cohort sampled during active COVID-19. The CDR3 runs from the conserved cysteine through the conserved F or W. D genes are given only for firm matches. Clone size appears in some rows only: once, few, many, or a class for an expanded clone.

V	size	J	D	CDR3	DNA
TRBV27	.	TRBJ2-3	.	CATRRTGGDTDTQYF	TGTGCCACCCGACGCACGGGGGGCGATACAGATACGCAGTATTTT
TRBV28	.	TRBJ2-7	.	CATLSFWEFYEQYF	TGTGCCACCCTTAGTTTTTGGGAGTTCTACGAGCAGTACTTC
TRBV28	.	TRBJ2-7	TRBD1	CASRTGTGLSYEQYF	TGTGCCAGCAGGACCGGGACAGGGCTCTCCTACGAGCAGTACTTC
TRBV24-1	.	TRBJ2-1	TRBD2	CATQDTSGSSFNEQFF	TGTGCCACCCAAGACACTAGCGGGAGTTCCTTCAATGAGCAGTTCTTC
TRBV2	few	TRBJ1-6	.	CASSEGAGRIDSPLHF	TGTGCCAGCAGTGAGGGAGCAGGGAGGATTGATTCACCCCTCCACTTT
TRBV9	.	TRBJ2-1	TRBD2	CASSSAGGPSNEQFF	TGTGCCAGCAGCTCAGCGGGAGGCCCCAGCAATGAGCAGTTCTTC
TRBV4-1	.	TRBJ2-3	.	CASSQLAPDTQYF	TGCGCCAGCAGCCAACTAGCCCCAGATACGCAGTATTTT
TRBV5-1	.	TRBJ2-2	.	CASSSDARGGRELFF	TGCGCCAGCAGCAGTGATGCTAGGGGCGGCCGGGAGCTGTTTTTT
TRBV7-6	.	TRBJ2-3	TRBD2	CASSHRTSGHTDTQYF	TGTGCCAGCAGCCATAGGACTAGCGGTCACACAGATACGCAGTATTTT
TRBV28	.	TRBJ2-5	.	CASSLRTALQETQYF	TGTGCCAGCAGTCTAAGGACAGCTCTCCAAGAGACCCAGTACTTC
TRBV2	.	TRBJ1-4	.	CASIVSGSTNEKLFF	TGTGCCAGCATAGTTAGCGGCTCAACTAATGAAAAACTGTTTTTT
TRBV5-1	once	TRBJ2-7	TRBD1	CASSPGGWGTYEQYF	TGCGCCAGCAGCCCAGGGGGCTGGGGGACCTACGAGCAGTACTTC
TRBV18	.	TRBJ1-5	TRBD1	CASSPGQDFGPQHF	TGTGCCAGCTCACCGGGACAGGACTTCGGGCCCCAGCATTTT
TRBV5-6	.	TRBJ1-2	.	CASRTNRAGYTF	TGTGCCAGCAGGACTAACAGGGCGGGCTACACCTTC
TRBV2	once	TRBJ1-5	.	CASRGFSGVSNQPQHF	TGTGCCAGCAGGGGCTTTTCAGGGGTAAGCAATCAGCCCCAGCATTTT
TRBV5-1	few	TRBJ1-2	TRBD1	CASSPTGTGGIGYTF	TGCGCCAGCAGCCCCACCGGGACAGGGGGCATTGGCTACACCTTC
TRBV19	.	TRBJ1-1	TRBD1	CASRPTGTGDRNTEAFF	TGTGCCAGTAGACCCACCGGGACAGGGGACAGGAACACTGAAGCTTTCTTT
TRBV5-1	.	TRBJ2-7	.	CASSLGGHRDEQYF	TGCGCCAGCAGCTTGGGGGGCCACAGGGACGAGCAGTACTTC
TRBV23-1	.	TRBJ2-7	.	CASREPVIYEQYF	TGCGCCAGCCGGGAGCCAGTTATCTACGAGCAGTACTTC
TRBV6-5	few	TRBJ1-1	.	CASSYEMNTEAFF	TGTGCCAGCAGTTACGAGATGAACACTGAAGCTTTCTTT
TRBV4-1	.	TRBJ1-2	TRBD1	CASSQGGTEGYTF	TGCGCCAGCAGCCAAGGGGGGACAGAAGGCTACACCTTC
TRBV6-2/TRBV6-3	.	TRBJ2-7	.	CASSFSHEQYF	TGTGCCAGCAGTTTTTCTCACGAGCAGTACTTC
TRBV4-1	.	TRBJ2-5	.	CASSQWGGGTQYF	TGCGCCAGCAGCCAATGGGGAGGTGGGACCCAGTACTTC
TRBV3-1/TRBV3-2	.	TRBJ2-2	.	CASSQGDKYTGELFF	TGTGCCAGCAGCCAAGGGGACAAATACACCGGGGAGCTGTTTTTT
TRBV15	.	TRBJ2-7	TRBD1	CATSRDRVSYEQYF	TGTGCCACCAGCAGGGACAGGGTTTCCTACGAGCAGTACTTC
TRBV27	.	TRBJ2-3	TRBD1	CASRAGRTGRSDTQYF	TGTGCCAGCAGGGCTGGACGGACAGGACGCTCAGATACGCAGTATTTT
TRBV5-4	.	TRBJ1-3	.	CASSASRGNTIYF	TGTGCCAGCAGCGCTTCCCGGGGAAACACCATATATTTT
TRBV19	.	TRBJ1-1	TRBD1	CASRARGQGLRAFF	TGTGCCAGTAGGGCACGAGGACAGGGTCTCCGAGCTTTCTTT
TRBV28	.	TRBJ2-7	TRBD2	CASSFGGRNEQYF	TGTGCCAGCAGTTTCGGGGGGAGGAACGAGCAGTACTTC
TRBV2	.	TRBJ2-1	TRBD2	CASRGKAGDYNEQFF	TGTGCCAGCAGGGGAAAAGCGGGAGACTACAATGAGCAGTTCTTC
TRBV7-2	few	TRBJ1-5	.	CASSLSSATLNQPQHF	TGTGCCAGCAGCTTAAGCTCGGCGACACTCAATCAGCCCCAGCATTTT
TRBV19	.	TRBJ2-7	.	CASSRRFDEQYF	TGTGCCAGTAGTCGGAGGTTCGACGAGCAGTACTTC
TRBV5-1	.	TRBJ1-4	TRBD1	CASSLPTGGVEKLFF	TGCGCCAGCAGCTTGCCGACAGGGGGGGTTGAAAAACTGTTTTTT
TRBV5-4	.	TRBJ2-5	.	CASSLQGPEQETQYF	TGTGCCAGCAGCTTGCAGGGGCCCGAACAAGAGACCCAGTACTTC
TRBV6-5	.	TRBJ1-1	.	CASIVAAAGNTEAFF	TGTGCCAGCATCGTTGCGGCGGCTGGGAACACTGAAGCTTTCTTT
TRBV12-5	.	TRBJ2-5	.	CASGRGTAKSQETQYF	TGTGCTAGTGGCCGGGGGACAGCAAAATCCCAAGAGACCCAGTACTTC
TRBV3-1/TRBV3-2	few	TRBJ2-2	.	CASSQVFRGGPGGELFF	TGTGCCAGCAGCCAAGTATTTCGGGGAGGTCCGGGCGGGGAGCTGTTTTTT
TRBV7-3	.	TRBJ1-6	TRBD1	CASSPGQVNSPLHF	TGTGCCAGCAGCCCCGGACAGGTTAATTCACCCCTCCACTTT
TRBV28	.	TRBJ1-6	TRBD1	CASSMSSGTGSSPLHF	TGTGCCAGCAGTATGTCTTCCGGGACAGGGAGTTCACCCCTCCACTTT
TRBV3-1/TRBV3-2	.	TRBJ2-1	TRBD2	CASSQRNPGLAGVEDEQFF	TGTGCCAGCAGCCAAAGAAATCCCGGACTAGCGGGAGTGGAGGATGAGCAGTTCTTC
TRBV30	.	TRBJ2-3	TRBD2	CATRTSGSTDTQYF	TGTGCCACCAGGACTAGCGGGAGTACAGATACGCAGTATTTT
TRBV4-1	.	TRBJ2-5	TRBD1	CASSQEYGSFQGVRETQYF	TGCGCCAGCAGCCAAGAGTACGGTTCGTTCCAGGGGGTTCGGGAGACCCAGTACTTC
TRBV12-5	.	TRBJ1-1	TRBD1	CASGSDRGRERWTEAFF	TGTGCTAGTGGTTCTGACAGGGGGCGGGAACGGTGGACTGAAGCTTTCTTT
TRBV2	.	TRBJ1-5	TRBD1	CASSERPTGDGQPQHF	TGTGCCAGCAGTGAAAGACCGACAGGGGACGGTCAGCCCCAGCATTTT
TRBV5-1	.	TRBJ2-3	.	CASSLSSESAGDTQYF	TGCGCCAGCAGCTTATCTAGCGAGTCCGCGGGTGATACGCAGTATTTT
TRBV6-5	.	TRBJ1-1	.	CASSYSMGGPTEAFF	TGTGCCAGCAGTTACTCGATGGGGGGGCCCACTGAAGCTTTCTTT
TRBV21-1	.	TRBJ2-1	.	CASSGRLAIDEQFF	TGTGCCAGCAGCGGACGGTTAGCGATCGATGAGCAGTTCTTC
TRBV7-2	.	TRBJ2-3	TRBD2	CASSVAGAFTDTQYF	TGTGCCAGCAGCGTAGCGGGAGCTTTCACAGATACGCAGTATTTT
TRBV6-5	.	TRBJ1-4	.	CASSQETGHNEKLFF	TGTGCCAGCAGTCAGGAGACAGGACATAATGAAAAACTGTTTTTT
TRBV5-1	.	TRBJ2-3	TRBD2	CASSLGLAGSTDTQYF	TGCGCCAGCAGCCTAGGACTAGCGGGATCCACAGATACGCAGTATTTT
TRBV19	.	TRBJ1-4	TRBD1	CASSIRGRNEKLFF	TGTGCCAGTAGTATAAGGGGGCGTAATGAAAAACTGTTTTTT
TRBV9	.	TRBJ2-1	TRBD2	CASSVASGRAGFEQFF	TGTGCCAGCAGCGTAGCAAGCGGGAGGGCCGGGTTTGAGCAGTTCTTC
TRBV6-5	.	TRBJ2-1	TRBD2	CASRRRTSEIDQFF	TGTGCCAGCAGACGCCGGACTAGCGAGATCGACCAGTTCTTC
TRBV27	.	TRBJ2-3	TRBD2	CASSSLSTSSLSTDTQYF	TGTGCCAGCAGTTCCCTTTCGACTAGCTCCCTTAGCACAGATACGCAGTATTTT
TRBV9	.	TRBJ2-7	TRBD1	CASSVDRGSFYEQYF	TGTGCCAGCAGCGTAGACAGGGGGAGTTTCTACGAGCAGTACTTC
TRBV19	.	TRBJ1-4	.	CASSNGQGNEKLFF	TGTGCCAGTAGTAACGGTCAGGGCAATGAAAAACTGTTTTTT